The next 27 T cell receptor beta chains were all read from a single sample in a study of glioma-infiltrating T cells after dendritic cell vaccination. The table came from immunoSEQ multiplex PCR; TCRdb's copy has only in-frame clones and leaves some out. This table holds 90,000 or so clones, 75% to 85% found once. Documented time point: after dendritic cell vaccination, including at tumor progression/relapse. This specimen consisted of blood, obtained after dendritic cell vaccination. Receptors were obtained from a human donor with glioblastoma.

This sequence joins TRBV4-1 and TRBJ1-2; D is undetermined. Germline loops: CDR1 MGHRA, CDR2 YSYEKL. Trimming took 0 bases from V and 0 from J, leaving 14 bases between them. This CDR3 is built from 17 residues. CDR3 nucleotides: TGCGCCAGCAGCCAAGATACAGCAACACACTCTAACTATGGCTACACCTTC. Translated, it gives CASSQDTATHSNYGYTF.

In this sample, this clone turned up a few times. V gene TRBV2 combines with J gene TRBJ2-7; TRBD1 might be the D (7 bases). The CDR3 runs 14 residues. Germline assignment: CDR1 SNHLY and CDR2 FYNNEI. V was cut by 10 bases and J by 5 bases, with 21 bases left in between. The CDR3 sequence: CATQGGRFTHEQYF. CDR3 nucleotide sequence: TGTGCCACCCAGGGGGGCCGCTTTACCCACGAGCAGTACTTC. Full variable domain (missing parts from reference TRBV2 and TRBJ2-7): EPEVTQTPSHQVTQMGQEVILRCVPISNHLYFYWYRQILGQKVEFLVSFYNNEISEKSEIFDDQFSVERPDGSNFTLKIRSTKLEDSAMYFCATQGGRFTHEQYFGPGTRLTVT.

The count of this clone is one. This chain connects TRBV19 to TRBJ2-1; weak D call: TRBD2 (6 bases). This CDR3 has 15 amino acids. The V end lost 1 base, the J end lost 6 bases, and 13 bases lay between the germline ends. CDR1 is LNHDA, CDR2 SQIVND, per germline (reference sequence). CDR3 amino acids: CASSIGASVSNEQFF. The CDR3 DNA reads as TGTGCCAGTAGTATAGGAGCTAGCGTGAGCAATGAGCAGTTCTTC.

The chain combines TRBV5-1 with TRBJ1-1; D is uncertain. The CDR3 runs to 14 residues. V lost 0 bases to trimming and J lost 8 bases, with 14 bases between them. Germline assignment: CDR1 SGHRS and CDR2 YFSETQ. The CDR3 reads CASSLEQPGKEAFF. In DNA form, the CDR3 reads TGCGCCAGCAGCTTGGAGCAACCAGGCAAAGAAGCTTTCTTT.

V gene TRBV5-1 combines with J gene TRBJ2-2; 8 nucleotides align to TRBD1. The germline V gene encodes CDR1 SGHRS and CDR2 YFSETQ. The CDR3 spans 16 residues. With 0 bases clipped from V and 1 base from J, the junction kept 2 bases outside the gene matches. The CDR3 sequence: CASSLVGQGNTGELFF. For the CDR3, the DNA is TGCGCCAGCAGCTTGGTTGGACAGGGGAACACCGGGGAGCTGTTTTTT.

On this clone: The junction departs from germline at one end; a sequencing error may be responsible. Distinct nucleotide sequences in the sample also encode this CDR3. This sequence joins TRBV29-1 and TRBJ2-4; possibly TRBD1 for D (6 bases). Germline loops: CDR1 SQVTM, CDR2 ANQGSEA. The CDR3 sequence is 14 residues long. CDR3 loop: CSVGYTGLANIQYF. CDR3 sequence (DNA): TGCAGCGTTGGCTACACAGGGCTGGCAAACATTCAATACTTC.

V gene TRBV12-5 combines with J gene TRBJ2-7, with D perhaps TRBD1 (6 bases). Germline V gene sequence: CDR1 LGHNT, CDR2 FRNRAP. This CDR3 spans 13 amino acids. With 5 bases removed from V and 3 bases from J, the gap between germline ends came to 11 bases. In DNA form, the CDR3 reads TGTGCTAGTGGTGGGACAACAAGCTACGAGCAGTACTTC. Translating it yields CASGGTTSYEQYF. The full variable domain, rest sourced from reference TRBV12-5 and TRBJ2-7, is DARVTQTPRHKVTEMGQEVTMRCQPILGHNTVFWYRQTMMQGLELLAYFRNRAPLDDSGMPKDRFSAEMPDATLATLKIQPSEPRDSAVYFCASGGTTSYEQYFGPGTRLTVT.

Here the CDR3 DNA reads TGTGCCAGCAGCTTAGCGAGCGGGGGGTCCTACGAGCAGTACTTC. Translation gives CASSLASGGSYEQYF. The rearrangement joins TRBV7-2 to TRBJ2-5; 9 bases agree with TRBD2. Judging by the DNA end, TRBJ2-7 fits better; the J call may be wrong. The CDR3 spans 15 residues. CDR1 and CDR2 (germline): SGHTA, FQGNSA.

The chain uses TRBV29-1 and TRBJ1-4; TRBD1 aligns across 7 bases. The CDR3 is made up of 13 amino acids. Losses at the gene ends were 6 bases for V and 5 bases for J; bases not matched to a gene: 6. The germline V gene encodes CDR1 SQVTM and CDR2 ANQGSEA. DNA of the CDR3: TGCAGCGTGAAGACAGGGCTAAATGAAAAACTGTTTTTT. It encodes CSVKTGLNEKLFF. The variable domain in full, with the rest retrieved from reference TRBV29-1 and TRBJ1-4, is SAVISQKPSRDICQRGTSLTIQCQVDSQVTMMFWYRQQPGQSLTLIATANQGSEATYESGFVIDKFPISRPNLTFSTLTVSNMSPEDSSIYLCSVKTGLNEKLFFGSGTQLSVL.

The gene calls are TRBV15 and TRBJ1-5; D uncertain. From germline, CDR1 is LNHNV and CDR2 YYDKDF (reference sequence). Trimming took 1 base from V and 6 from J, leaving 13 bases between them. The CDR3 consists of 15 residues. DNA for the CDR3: TGTGCCACCAGCAGAGGCCTCCCGGGAGTTCAGCCCCAGCATTTT. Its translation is CATSRGLPGVQPQHF.

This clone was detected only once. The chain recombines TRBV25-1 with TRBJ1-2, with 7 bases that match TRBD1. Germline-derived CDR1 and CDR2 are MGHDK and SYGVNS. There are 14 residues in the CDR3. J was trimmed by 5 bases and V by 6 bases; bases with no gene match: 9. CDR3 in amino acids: CASSRAGTEYGYTF. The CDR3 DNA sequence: TGTGCCAGCAGCAGAGCCGGGACAGAGTATGGCTACACCTTC.

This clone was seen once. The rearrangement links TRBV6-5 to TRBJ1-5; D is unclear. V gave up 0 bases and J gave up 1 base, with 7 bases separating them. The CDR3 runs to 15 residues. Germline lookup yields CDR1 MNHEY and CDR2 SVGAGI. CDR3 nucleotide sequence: TGTGCCAGCAGTTACTCGGCGGGGAGCAATCAGCCCCAGCATTTT. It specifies CASSYSAGSNQPQHF.

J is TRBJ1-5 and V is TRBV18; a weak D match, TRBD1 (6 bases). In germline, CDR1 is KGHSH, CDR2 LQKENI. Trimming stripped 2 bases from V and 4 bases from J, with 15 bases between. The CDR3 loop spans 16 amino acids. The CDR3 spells CASSPSPGARNQPQHF. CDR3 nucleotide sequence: TGTGCCAGCTCACCAAGTCCAGGGGCGAGGAATCAGCCCCAGCATTTT.

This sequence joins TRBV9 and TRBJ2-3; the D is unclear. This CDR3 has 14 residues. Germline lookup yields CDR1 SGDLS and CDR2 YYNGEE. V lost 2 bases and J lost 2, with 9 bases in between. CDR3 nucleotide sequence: TGTGCCAGCAGCGTTTCCCAGAACACAGATACGCAGTATTTT. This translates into CASSVSQNTDTQYF. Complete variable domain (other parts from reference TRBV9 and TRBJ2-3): DSGVTQTPKHLITATGQRVTLRCSPRSGDLSVYWYQQSLDQGLQFLIQYYNGEERAKGNILERFSAQQFPDLHSELNLSSLELGDSALYFCASSVSQNTDTQYFGPGTRLTVL.

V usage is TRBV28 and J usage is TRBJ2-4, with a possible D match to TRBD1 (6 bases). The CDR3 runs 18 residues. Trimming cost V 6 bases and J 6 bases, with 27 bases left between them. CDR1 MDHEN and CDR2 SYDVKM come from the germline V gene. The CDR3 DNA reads TGTGCCAGCAGGCCGTCCCAGGGACAAGGTGCATACCCAAACATTCAGTACTTC. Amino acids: CASRPSQGQGAYPNIQYF.

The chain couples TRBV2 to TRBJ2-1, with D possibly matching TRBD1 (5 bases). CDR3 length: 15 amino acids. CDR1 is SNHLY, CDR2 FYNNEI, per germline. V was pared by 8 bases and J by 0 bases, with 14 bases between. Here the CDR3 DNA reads TGTGCCAGCGCCAGGGCGGTAAGCTCCTACAATGAGCAGTTCTTC. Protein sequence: CASARAVSSYNEQFF.

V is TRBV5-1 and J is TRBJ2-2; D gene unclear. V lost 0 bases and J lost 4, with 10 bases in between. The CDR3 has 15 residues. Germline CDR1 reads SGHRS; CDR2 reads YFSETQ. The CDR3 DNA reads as TGCGCCAGCAGCTTGGGGATAGGCGGCACCGGGGAGCTGTTTTTT. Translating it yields CASSLGIGGTGELFF.

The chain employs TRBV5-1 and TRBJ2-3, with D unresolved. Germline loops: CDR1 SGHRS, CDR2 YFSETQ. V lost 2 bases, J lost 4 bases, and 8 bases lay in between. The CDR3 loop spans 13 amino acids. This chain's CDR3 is CASSFEPSDTQYF. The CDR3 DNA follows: TGCGCCAGCAGCTTTGAGCCGTCAGATACGCAGTATTTT.

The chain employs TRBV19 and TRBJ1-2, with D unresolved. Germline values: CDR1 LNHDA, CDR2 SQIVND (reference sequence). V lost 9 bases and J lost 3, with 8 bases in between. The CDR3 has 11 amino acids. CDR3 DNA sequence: TGTGCCAGCAGGATCGACTATGGCTACACCTTC. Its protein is CASRIDYGYTF.

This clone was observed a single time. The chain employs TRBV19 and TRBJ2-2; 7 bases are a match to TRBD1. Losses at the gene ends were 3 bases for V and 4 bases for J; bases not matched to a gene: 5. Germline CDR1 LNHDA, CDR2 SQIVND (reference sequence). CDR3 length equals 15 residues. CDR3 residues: CASSMTGMGTGELFF. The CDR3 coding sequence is TGTGCCAGTAGTATGACAGGGATGGGCACCGGGGAGCTGTTTTTT.

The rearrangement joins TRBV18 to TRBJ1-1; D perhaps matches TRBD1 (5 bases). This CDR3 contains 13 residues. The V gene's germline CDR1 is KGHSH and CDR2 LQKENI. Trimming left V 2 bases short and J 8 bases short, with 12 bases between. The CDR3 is CASSPDPDREAFF. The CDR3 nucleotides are TGTGCCAGCTCACCAGACCCTGACAGAGAAGCTTTCTTT.

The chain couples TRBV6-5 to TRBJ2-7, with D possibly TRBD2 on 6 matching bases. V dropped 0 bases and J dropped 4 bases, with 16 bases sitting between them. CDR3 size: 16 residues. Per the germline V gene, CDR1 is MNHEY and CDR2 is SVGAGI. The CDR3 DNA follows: TGTGCCAGCAGTTACTCGACCGGGAGCGGAATTTACGAGCAGTACGTC. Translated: CASSYSTGSGIYEQYV.

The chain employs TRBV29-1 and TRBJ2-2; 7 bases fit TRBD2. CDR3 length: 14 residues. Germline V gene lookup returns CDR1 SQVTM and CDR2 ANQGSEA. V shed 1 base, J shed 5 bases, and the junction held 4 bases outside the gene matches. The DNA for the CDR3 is TGCAGCGTTGAAGGGACTAGAGGTACCGGGGAGCTGTTTTTT. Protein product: CSVEGTRGTGELFF.

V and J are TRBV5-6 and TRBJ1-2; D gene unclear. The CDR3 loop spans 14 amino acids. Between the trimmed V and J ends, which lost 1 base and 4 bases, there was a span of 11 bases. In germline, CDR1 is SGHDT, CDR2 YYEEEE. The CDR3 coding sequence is TGTGCCAGCAGCTTGCCGGCGGTACCCTATGGCTACACCTTC. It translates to CASSLPAVPYGYTF.

CDR3 sequence (DNA): TGCGCCAGCAGCTTTGGACTAGGCCCCTACGAGCAGTACGTC. It specifies CASSFGLGPYEQYV. The chain joins TRBV5-1 to TRBJ2-7; TRBD2 matches at 7 bases. Germline CDR1 and CDR2: SGHRS and YFSETQ. The CDR3 runs 14 residues. V was clipped by 2 bases and J by 2 bases; unmatched bases: 4.

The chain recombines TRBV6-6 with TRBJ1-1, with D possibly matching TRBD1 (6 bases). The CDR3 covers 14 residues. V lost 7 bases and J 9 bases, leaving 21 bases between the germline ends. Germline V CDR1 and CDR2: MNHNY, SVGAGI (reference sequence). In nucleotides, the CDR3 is TGTGCCAGCACCCATTACCCCGACAGGTTTCAAGCTTTCTTT. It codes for CASTHYPDRFQAFF.

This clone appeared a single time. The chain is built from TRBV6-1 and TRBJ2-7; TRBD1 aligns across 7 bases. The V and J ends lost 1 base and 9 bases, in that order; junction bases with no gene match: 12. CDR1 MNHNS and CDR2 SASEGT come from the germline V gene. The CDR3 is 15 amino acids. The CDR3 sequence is CASSEGGGRPLGQYV. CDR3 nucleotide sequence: TGTGCCAGCAGTGAAGGAGGGGGCAGGCCTTTGGGGCAGTACGTC.